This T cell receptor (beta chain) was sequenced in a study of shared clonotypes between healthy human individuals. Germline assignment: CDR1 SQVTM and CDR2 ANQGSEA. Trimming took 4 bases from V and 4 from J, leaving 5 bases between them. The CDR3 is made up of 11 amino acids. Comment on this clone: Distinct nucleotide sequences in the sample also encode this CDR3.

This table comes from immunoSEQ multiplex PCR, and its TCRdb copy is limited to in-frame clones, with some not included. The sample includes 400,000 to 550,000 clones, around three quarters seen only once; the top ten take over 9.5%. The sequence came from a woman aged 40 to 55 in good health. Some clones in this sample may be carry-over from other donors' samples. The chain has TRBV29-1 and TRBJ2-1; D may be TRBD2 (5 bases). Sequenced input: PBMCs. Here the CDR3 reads CSVAGYNEQFF. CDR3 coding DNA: TGCAGCGTTGCGGGATACAATGAGCAGTTCTTC.